A single sample gave rise to the 21 T cell receptor beta chains below, sequenced in a study of blood T cell repertoires in COVID-19. Sequencing was performed with immunoSEQ multiplex PCR; in TCRdb, only in-frame clones are kept and a portion is missing. This sample yields approximately 220,000 clones, of which 65% to 85% are seen a single time; 7.4% belongs to the top ten. Source material: PBMCs or T cells enriched from blood (not recorded which). These receptors all stem from a middle-aged woman with acute COVID-19.

The rearrangement links TRBV6-1 to TRBJ1-1; D unclear. Trimming cost V 2 bases and J 0 bases, with 10 bases left between them. Germline V CDR1 and CDR2: MNHNS, SASEGT. This CDR3 has 15 amino acids. Here the CDR3 reads CASSEPGRMNTEAFF. The DNA for the CDR3 is TGTGCCAGCAGTGAACCCGGCAGGATGAACACTGAAGCTTTCTTT.

This clone has more than one count but fewer than ten. The chain has TRBV29-1 and TRBJ2-2; D may be TRBD1 (6 bases). Germline CDR1 is SQVTM and CDR2 is ANQGSEA. The CDR3 is 16 amino acids. V lost 1 base, J lost 1 base, and 13 bases lay in between. The CDR3 spells CSVEVRGKRNTGELFF. In nucleotides, the CDR3 is TGCAGCGTTGAAGTAAGGGGGAAGCGGAACACCGGGGAGCTGTTTTTT.

This sequence joins TRBV18 and TRBJ2-1; possible D gene TRBD1, 6 bases. The V end lost 3 bases, the J end lost 4 bases, and 13 bases lay between the germline ends. This CDR3 comprises 15 residues. The germline V gene encodes CDR1 KGHSH and CDR2 LQKENI. The CDR3 DNA is TGTGCCAGCTCACCTTCGGGACAAGTTTACAATGAGCAGTTCTTC. It translates to CASSPSGQVYNEQFF.

The chain couples TRBV10-1 to TRBJ1-1; D remains ambiguous. The CDR3 spans 13 residues. Per the germline V gene, CDR1 is WNHNN and CDR2 is SYGVQD (reference sequence). Deletions cut 6 bases from V and 1 base from J, with 9 bases between. The CDR3 nucleotides read TGCGCCAGCAGGCACGGGAAGAACACTGAAGCTTTCTTT. This sequence encodes CASRHGKNTEAFF.

The chain combines TRBV6-5 with TRBJ1-5; 7 positions match TRBD1. Trimming at V came to 7 bases and at J to 5 bases, leaving 5 bases not matched to a gene. Per germline, CDR1 MNHEY and CDR2 SVGAGI. The CDR3 runs 13 residues. CDR3: CASNSRGDQPQHF. CDR3 nucleotide sequence: TGTGCCAGCAATTCCAGGGGGGATCAGCCCCAGCATTTT.

The chain has TRBV2 and TRBJ1-1, with 9 bases that match TRBD1. J was trimmed by 4 bases and V by 2 bases; bases with no gene match: 8. This CDR3 is 16 amino acids long. Germline values: CDR1 SNHLY, CDR2 FYNNEI. For the CDR3, the DNA is TGTGCCAGCAGTGAACCGGGACAGGGTTCCGGCACTGAAGCTTTCTTT. Translation gives CASSEPGQGSGTEAFF.

The rearrangement uses TRBV5-6 and TRBJ1-3; maybe TRBD1 (5 bases). Trimming removed 0 bases from V and 4 bases from J, with 5 bases in between. Looked up from germline, CDR1 is SGHDT and CDR2 is YYEEEE. CDR3 length: 13 residues. The CDR3 loop is CASSLDRGNTIYF. The DNA of the CDR3 is TGTGCCAGCAGCTTGGACAGGGGAAACACCATATATTTT.

This clone has a handful of counts. The chain combines TRBV5-1 with TRBJ1-4; possible D gene TRBD1, 5 bases. The V gene lost 4 bases and the J gene lost 4 bases, with 14 bases spanning the gap. This CDR3 contains 15 residues. Per the germline V gene, CDR1 is SGHRS and CDR2 is YFSETQ. CDR3 nucleotide sequence: TGCGCCAGCAGCCCCCGACAGTTGCTTAATGAAAAACTGTTTTTT. It specifies CASSPRQLLNEKLFF.

As DNA, the CDR3 is TGCGCCAGCAACCAGGCGGATACGCAGTATTTT. This sequence encodes CASNQADTQYF. The rearrangement links TRBV10-2 to TRBJ2-3, with no clear D. The CDR3 has 11 residues. Germline V gene data show CDR1 as WSHSY and CDR2 as SAAADI. V gave up 7 bases and J gave up 6 bases, with 8 bases separating them.

The V gene is TRBV19, the J gene TRBJ1-2, with D possibly TRBD1 on 6 matching bases. The CDR3 consists of 12 residues. Germline lookup yields CDR1 LNHDA and CDR2 SQIVND (reference sequence). V lost 8 bases and J 5 bases, leaving 12 bases between the germline ends. CDR3 sequence reads: CASRGADYGYTF. CDR3 bases: TGTGCCAGTCGGGGGGCAGATTATGGCTACACCTTC. The full variable domain, in which reference TRBV19 and TRBJ1-2 provide the parts outside the CDR3, is DGGITQSPKYLFRKEGQNVTLSCEQNLNHDAMYWYRQDPGQGLRLIYYSQIVNDFQKGDIAEGYSVSREKKESFPLTVTSAQKNPTAFYLCASRGADYGYTFGSGTRLTVV.

V and J are TRBV5-1 and TRBJ2-3, with TRBD1 identical over 9 bases. Germline assignment: CDR1 SGHRS and CDR2 YFSETQ. V trimming: 4 bases; J trimming: 4 bases; junction bases outside the gene matches: 10. There are 16 residues in the CDR3. The chain's CDR3 is CASSRGRGQGSDTQYF. The DNA of the CDR3 is TGCGCCAGCAGCCGGGGCCGGGGACAGGGATCAGATACGCAGTATTTT.

The sample holds a few counts of this clone. The rearrangement uses TRBV7-2 and TRBJ2-7; D is perhaps TRBD1 (5 bases). This CDR3 spans 16 amino acids. V was pared by 5 bases and J by 0 bases, with 17 bases between. Germline V gene data show CDR1 as SGHTA and CDR2 as FQGNSA. This CDR3 is CASSPGWRRSSYEQYF. CDR3 DNA sequence: TGTGCCAGCAGCCCAGGGTGGCGGAGAAGCTCCTACGAGCAGTACTTC.

The V call is TRBV5-5, the J call TRBJ2-7; 12 nucleotides align to TRBD1. V trimming: 2 bases; J trimming: 6 bases; junction bases outside the gene matches: 6. Germline CDR1 reads SGHKS; CDR2 reads YYEKEE (reference sequence). The CDR3 runs to 15 residues. CDR3: CASSFTGTGGLEQYF. CDR3 bases: TGTGCCAGCAGCTTTACCGGGACAGGGGGCCTCGAGCAGTACTTC. The whole variable domain, remainder taken from reference TRBV5-5 and TRBJ2-7, is DAGVTQSPTHLIKTRGQQVTLRCSPISGHKSVSWYQQVLGQGPQFIFQYYEKEERGRGNFPDRFSARQFPNYSSELNVNALLLGDSALYLCASSFTGTGGLEQYFGPGTRLTVT.

The rearrangement joins TRBV15 to TRBJ1-4, with 7 positions matching TRBD1. This CDR3 has 16 residues. V lost 4 bases and J lost 0; bases outside the gene matches: 5. Germline V gene data show CDR1 as LNHNV and CDR2 as YYDKDF (reference sequence). This chain's CDR3 is CATSTSGGATNEKLFF. The CDR3 DNA reads TGTGCCACCAGCACCTCAGGGGGAGCAACTAATGAAAAACTGTTTTTT.

The chain couples TRBV5-1 to TRBJ1-3; perhaps TRBD1 as D (6 bases). The ends were cut back, 5 bases at V and 5 bases at J, with 20 bases in the middle. The CDR3 loop spans 16 amino acids. Germline V lookup: CDR1 SGHRS, CDR2 YFSETQ. For the CDR3, the DNA is TGCGCCAGCAGTCCGGACGGACAGCGAGGAAGAAACACCATATATTTT. Translation gives CASSPDGQRGRNTIYF.

The chain uses TRBV6-5 and TRBJ1-3; weak D call: TRBD1 (6 bases). Germline CDR1 is MNHEY and CDR2 is SVGAGI. The CDR3 is made up of 14 amino acids. V was clipped by 6 bases and J by 1 base, with 10 bases between them. CDR3 in amino acids: CASSLDRSGNTIYF. CDR3 DNA sequence: TGTGCCAGCAGCCTTGACAGGTCTGGAAACACCATATATTTT.

The J gene is TRBJ1-5, the V gene TRBV6-1; 10 bases align to TRBD1. Per the germline V gene, CDR1 is MNHNS and CDR2 is SASEGT. The V and J ends lost 3 bases and 2 bases, in that order; junction bases with no gene match: 7. This CDR3 has 17 residues. CDR3 sequence: CASSDPKTGGGNQPQHF. The CDR3 DNA reads as TGTGCCAGCAGTGACCCGAAGACAGGGGGCGGCAATCAGCCCCAGCATTTT.

This clone was seen only a few times. The J gene is TRBJ1-2, the V gene TRBV24-1; D perhaps matches TRBD1 (5 bases). V gave up 10 bases and J gave up 5 bases, with 13 bases separating them. Germline V lookup: CDR1 KGHDR, CDR2 SFDVKD. The CDR3 extends over 12 amino acids. DNA for the CDR3: TGTGCCACGGGGGAGGACCCATATGGCTACACCTTC. This sequence encodes CATGEDPYGYTF.

The genes are TRBV18 and TRBJ2-1, with TRBD2 as a possible D gene (5 bases). CDR1 is KGHSH, CDR2 LQKENI, per germline. Trimming cost V 3 bases and J 5 bases, with 14 bases left between them. The CDR3 length is 15 residues. This CDR3 is CASSPIGLPHNEQFF. The CDR3 nucleotides are TGTGCCAGCTCACCGATTGGACTTCCCCACAATGAGCAGTTCTTC.

This clone was observed a handful of times. In DNA, the CDR3 is TGTGCCAGCAGTTTTCTTTCAGGGAAGGGTCAGCCCCAGCATTTT. Its translation is CASSFLSGKGQPQHF. V is TRBV28 and J is TRBJ1-5; maybe TRBD1 (5 bases). V dropped 3 bases and J dropped 6 bases, with 15 bases sitting between them. The CDR3 runs to 15 residues. Germline V gene sequence: CDR1 MDHEN, CDR2 SYDVKM.

This sequence joins TRBV6-6 and TRBJ2-7, with 7 bases aligning to TRBD1. The CDR3 contains 12 residues. Losses at the gene ends were 11 bases for V and 5 bases for J; bases not matched to a gene: 9. From germline, CDR1 is MNHNY and CDR2 SVGAGI (reference sequence). The CDR3 DNA follows: TGTGCCGTATCCTTGACAGGGAACGAGCAGTACTTC. Amino acids: CAVSLTGNEQYF.